The 9 T cell receptor beta chains presented below share a single source sample, sequenced in a study of blood T cells in healthy people across ages. A second about 7 to 12 cycle PCR used barcoded and J-beta primers. Via MiXCR, TCRdb re-called the 5' RACE reads, giving one row per CDR3 protein. Found here are just under 900,000 distinct CDR3 sequences, more than 25% of them singletons; the top ten hold around 15%. The sequenced material came from blood. The receptors stem from a woman over 75 in good health.

In regard to this clonotype: This may stem from a read error, because a much larger clone lies one nucleotide away. V usage is TRBV12-3 or TRBV12-4 and J usage is TRBJ2-5; 7 bases fit TRBD2. With 3 bases clipped from V and 11 bases from J, the junction kept 15 bases outside the gene matches. The CDR3 is 15 amino acids. The CDR3 DNA reads as TGTGCCAGCAGTTTGTCTAACGGGGGGACTCTCGGGCAGTACTTC. Translating it yields CASSLSNGGTLGQYF.

This clonotype was counted ten times or more. V is TRBV11-1 and J is TRBJ2-5; 9 bases agree with TRBD1. The CDR3 consists of 16 residues. Germline V gives CDR1 SGHAT, CDR2 FQDESV (reference sequence). Trimming removed 5 bases from V and 4 bases from J; junction bases left unmatched: 11. The CDR3 reads CASSLTGGAGRETQYF. In DNA, the CDR3 is TGTGCCAGCAGCCTTACAGGGGGCGCGGGGCGAGAGACCCAGTACTTC.

The gene calls are TRBV11-2 and TRBJ2-5; 7 positions agree with TRBD2. Losses at the gene ends were 10 bases for V and 1 base for J; bases not matched to a gene: 6. This CDR3 spans 13 amino acids. Germline V gene lookup returns CDR1 SGHAT and CDR2 FQNNGV. The CDR3 DNA sequence: TGTGCCAACGGAGCGGGACTCCAAGAGACCCAGTACTTC. This codes for CANGAGLQETQYF.

The rearrangement links TRBV6-2 or TRBV6-3 to TRBJ2-3, with TRBD2 identical over 7 bases. The CDR3 covers 16 residues. In germline, CDR1 is MNHEY, CDR2 SVGEGT. V trimming: 5 bases; J trimming: 0 bases; junction bases outside the gene matches: 8. DNA of the CDR3: TGTGCCAGCAGTACAGCGGGGTCCTCTAGCACAGATACGCAGTATTTT. As protein: CASSTAGSSSTDTQYF.

V is TRBV29-1 and J is TRBJ2-4, with D unresolved. The DNA matches TRBJ2-7 better at its end, which makes the J call doubtful. Germline V gives CDR1 SQVTM, CDR2 ANQGSEA. CDR3 length: 11 residues. The CDR3: CSVEETYEQYF. The CDR3, as DNA: TGCAGCGTTGAAGAAACCTACGAGCAGTACTTC.

Many counts were recorded for this clonotype. The chain links TRBV12-3 or TRBV12-4 to TRBJ1-5, with D possibly TRBD1 on 6 matching bases. Between the trimmed V and J ends, which lost 3 bases and 5 bases, there was a span of 11 bases. This CDR3 has 14 residues. CDR3: CASSLKGGHQPQHF. The CDR3 coding sequence is TGTGCCAGCAGTTTGAAGGGGGGGCATCAGCCCCAGCATTTT.

A few counts support this clonotype. The V and J genes are TRBV7-2 and TRBJ1-2; TRBD1 matches at 7 bases. The CDR3 loop spans 13 amino acids. Germline V CDR1 and CDR2: SGHTA, FQGNSA. V gave up 6 bases and J gave up 8 bases; unmatched junction bases: 9. The CDR3 sequence: CASRLTGVGGYTF. The CDR3 nucleotides are TGTGCCAGCAGACTCACAGGGGTGGGGGGCTACACCTTC. Filled out from reference TRBV7-2 and TRBJ1-2, the complete variable domain reads GAGVSQSPSNKVTEKGKDVELRCDPISGHTALYWYRQSLGQGLEFLIYFQGNSAPDKSGLPSDRFSAERTGGSVSTLTIQRTQQEDSAVYLCASRLTGVGGYTFGSGTRLTVV.

As for this clonotype: A much larger clone lies a single base off, so this may be a read error. The genes are TRBV6-2 or TRBV6-3 and TRBJ2-7, with 12 nucleotides matching TRBD2. The J segment lost 7 bases and the V segment lost 6 bases, leaving 16 bases of the junction unmatched. Germline values: CDR1 MNHEY, CDR2 SVGEGT. CDR3 length: 17 amino acids. CDR3 in amino acids: CASSYRTSGTTYNEQYF. The DNA for the CDR3 is TGTGCCAGCAGCTATCGGACTAGCGGGACTACCTACAATGAGCAGTACTTC.

There are many counts of this clonotype. The rearrangement joins TRBV2 to TRBJ2-1, with no clear D. Per germline, CDR1 SNHLY and CDR2 FYNNEI. Deletions cut 3 bases from V and 0 bases from J, with 9 bases between. The CDR3 is 15 amino acids. The CDR3 sequence is CASSEGATSYNEQFF. CDR3 DNA: TGTGCCAGCAGTGAGGGTGCCACCTCCTACAATGAGCAGTTCTTC. Combining the CDR3 with reference TRBV2 and TRBJ2-1 gives the whole variable domain EPEVTQTPSHQVTQMGQEVILRCVPISNHLYFYWYRQILGQKVEFLVSFYNNEISEKSEIFDDQFSVERPDGSNFTLKIRSTKLEDSAMYFCASSEGATSYNEQFFGPGTRLTVL.